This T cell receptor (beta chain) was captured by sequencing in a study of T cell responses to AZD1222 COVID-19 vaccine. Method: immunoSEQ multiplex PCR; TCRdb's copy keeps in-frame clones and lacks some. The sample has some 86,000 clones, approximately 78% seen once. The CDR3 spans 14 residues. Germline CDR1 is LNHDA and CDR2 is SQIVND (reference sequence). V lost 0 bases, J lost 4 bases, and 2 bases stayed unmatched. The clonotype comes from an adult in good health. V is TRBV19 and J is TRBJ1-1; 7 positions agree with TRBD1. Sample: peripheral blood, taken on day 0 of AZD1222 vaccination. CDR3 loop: CASSIDPGGTEAFF. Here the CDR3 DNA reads TGTGCCAGTAGTATAGATCCAGGGGGCACTGAAGCTTTCTTT.